This entry is about one T cell receptor beta chain. The antigen remains unidentified. This record comes from a study of prognosis after radiotherapy for stage I lung cancer. About the research overall: Patients numbered about a dozen men and a handful of women, aged roughly 50 to 84 with a median of approximately 74 years. No patient had concurrent therapy with stereotactic body radiotherapy.

Genomic DNA yielded TCR beta CDR3, amplified by two-round multiplex PCR. Initially, in first-round PCR, primers specific to each TRBV and TRBJ gene were used. TCRdb recomputed calls from the multiplex PCR reads with MiXCR, one row per CDR3 protein. The sample carries about 20,000 distinct CDR3 sequences, roughly 47% recorded once. CT and PET/CT showed node-negative disease in all patients, who had no prior chemotherapy, radiotherapy or other malignancies. CDR3 size: 12 residues. Germline assignment: CDR1 MGHRA and CDR2 YSYEKL. Trimming cost V 5 bases and J 15 bases, with 14 bases left between them. Regarding the study as a whole: After stereotactic body radiation therapy, median unique TCR clones were roughly 6,500, down from approximately 11,000.

This sequence was found in a donor aged 50 or older with non-small cell lung cancer. This specimen was PBMCs, taken before or after stereotactic body radiation therapy (not recorded which). The V gene is TRBV4-1, the J gene TRBJ1-6; D unclear. CDR3 residues: CASSLGLDVLHF. CDR3 DNA: TGCGCCAGCAGCTTGGGCCTGGATGTCCTCCACTTT.